This TCR beta chain was sequenced during a study of patients and donors after allogeneic stem cell transplantation. TCRdb analysed the RT-PCR reads with MiXCR anew, one entry per CDR3 protein. The data hold about a million distinct CDR3 sequences, with roughly 18% observed a single time. CDR1 SGHKS and CDR2 YYEKEE come from the germline V gene (reference sequence). V lost 2 bases and J 5 bases, leaving 14 bases between the germline ends. The CDR3 runs to 15 residues. V gene TRBV5-5 combines with J gene TRBJ2-4; unclear D gene. The clonotype originates from a human donor who was either an allogeneic HSCT recipient or a stem cell or donor lymphocyte infusion donor (not recorded which). It is not recorded whose cells these are; they may come from a transplant donor. Source material: blood, either unsorted or a sorted T cell fraction (not recorded which). The CDR3 loop is CASSFARNVQNIQYF. The CDR3 coding sequence is TGTGCCAGCAGCTTCGCCAGGAATGTGCAAAACATTCAGTACTTC.